This entry lists 20 T cell receptor beta chains sequenced from one sample in a study of cytomegalovirus exposure and HLA in healthy donors. The PCR was carried out with 60 Vbeta primers and 13 Jbeta primers. Assay used: immunoSEQ multiplex PCR; TCRdb lists only in-frame clones, some missing. The table shows about 100,000 clones, with less than 80% occurring only once. Sequencing was carried out using PBMCs. The receptors originated from a young man in good health and CMV-seronegative.

The chain carries TRBV28 and TRBJ2-7; D possibly corresponds to TRBD1 (6 bases). Trimming stripped 3 bases from V and 2 bases from J, with 8 bases between. CDR3 length: 13 residues. Germline assignment: CDR1 MDHEN and CDR2 SYDVKM. The CDR3 loop reads CASSFAGAYEQYF. CDR3 DNA: TGTGCCAGCAGTTTCGCAGGGGCCTACGAGCAGTACTTC.

This chain links TRBV28 with TRBJ2-7; 9 nucleotides agree with TRBD2. CDR1 is MDHEN and CDR2 is SYDVKM in the germline V gene. J was trimmed by 4 bases and V by 10 bases; bases with no gene match: 14. CDR3 length equals 15 residues. The CDR3: CATTDAGGSTYEQYF. The CDR3 DNA follows: TGTGCCACTACGGATGCGGGGGGGAGCACTTACGAGCAGTACTTC. The full variable domain, its missing parts supplied by reference TRBV28 and TRBJ2-7, is DVKVTQSSRYLVKRTGEKVFLECVQDMDHENMFWYRQDPGLGLRLIYFSYDVKMKEKGDIPEGYSVSREKKERFSLILESASTNQTSMYLCATTDAGGSTYEQYFGPGTRLTVT.

In its sample, this clone was seen a few times. The rearrangement uses TRBV18 and TRBJ1-1; 9 bases line up with TRBD1. Germline loops: CDR1 KGHSH, CDR2 LQKENI. J gave up 5 bases and V 3 bases, and 7 bases lay outside the gene matches. The CDR3 spans 15 residues. The DNA of the CDR3 is TGTGCCAGCTCACCCGGGGGACAGGGTGGGACTGAAGCTTTCTTT. Residues: CASSPGGQGGTEAFF.

The chain recombines TRBV9 with TRBJ2-2; D is unclear. V lost 0 bases, J lost 7 bases, and 7 bases lay in between. Germline-derived CDR1 and CDR2 are SGDLS and YYNGEE. This CDR3 has 13 amino acids. CDR3 in amino acids: CASSVGVNGELFF. CDR3 DNA: TGTGCCAGCAGCGTAGGCGTTAACGGGGAGCTGTTTTTT. The whole variable domain, filled in from reference TRBV9 and TRBJ2-2, reads DSGVTQTPKHLITATGQRVTLRCSPRSGDLSVYWYQQSLDQGLQFLIQYYNGEERAKGNILERFSAQQFPDLHSELNLSSLELGDSALYFCASSVGVNGELFFGEGSRLTVL.

CDR3 nucleotides: TGTGCCAGCAGCGTGACAGCCTTAGGGACAGGTGGCGGCTACACCTTC. This encodes CASSVTALGTGGGYTF. The genes are TRBV9 and TRBJ1-2, with TRBD1 matching over 8 bases. From germline, CDR1 is SGDLS and CDR2 YYNGEE. CDR3 length: 16 residues. The V segment lost 2 bases and the J segment 8 bases; nucleotides outside the gene matches: 14.

The chain's CDR3 is CASSLEVQVAYGYTF. CDR3 nucleotides: TGTGCCAGTAGTCTTGAAGTCCAGGTCGCCTATGGCTACACCTTC. The chain is built from TRBV19 and TRBJ1-2; D remains ambiguous. This CDR3 has 15 residues. V lost 5 bases and J lost 4, with 17 bases in between. Germline-derived CDR1 and CDR2 are LNHDA and SQIVND (reference sequence).

The rearrangement uses TRBV30 and TRBJ1-2, with 9 bases aligning to TRBD1. V was clipped by 0 bases and J by 7 bases; unmatched bases: 6. The CDR3 is 14 residues long. The germline gives CDR1 GTSNPN, CDR2 SVGIG (reference sequence). The CDR3 loop reads CAWSVLGQGGGYTF. The CDR3, as DNA: TGTGCCTGGAGTGTACTGGGACAGGGTGGTGGCTACACCTTC.

The sample holds a few counts of this clone. The chain has TRBV19 and TRBJ2-2; 9 nucleotides match TRBD2. The CDR3 has 16 amino acids. Germline assignment: CDR1 LNHDA and CDR2 SQIVND (reference sequence). Losses at the gene ends were 3 bases for V and 4 bases for J; bases not matched to a gene: 6. CDR3 loop: CASSMRAGGGTGELFF. The DNA for the CDR3 is TGTGCCAGTAGTATGAGAGCGGGGGGCGGCACCGGGGAGCTGTTTTTT.

V gene TRBV21-1 combines with J gene TRBJ1-5; the table assigns TRBD1, which was not confirmed against the DNA. TRBV21-1 is given as a pseudogene. The CDR3 has 16 residues. The CDR3 sequence is CASSQKGLPTIQPQHF. Here the CDR3 DNA reads TGTGCCAGCAGCCAAAAGGGGCTTCCCACTATTCAGCCCCAGCATTTT.

This clone showed up just a few times. The gene calls are TRBV2 and TRBJ2-7; possibly TRBD1 for D (6 bases). This CDR3 region has 14 residues. V was trimmed by 7 bases and J by 0 bases, leaving 13 bases between them. From germline, CDR1 is SNHLY and CDR2 FYNNEI. The CDR3 DNA reads TGTGCCAGCAACCAAGACAGGAGCTCCTACGAGCAGTACTTC. Translation gives CASNQDRSSYEQYF.

The V gene is TRBV7-3, the J gene TRBJ2-3; 9 nucleotides agree with TRBD2. Unmatched junction bases numbered 14, after V lost 2 bases and J lost 2 bases. Per the germline V gene, CDR1 is SGHTA and CDR2 is FQGTGA. The CDR3 is 19 amino acids. CDR3 region: CASSLRPNLAGGYTDTQYF. CDR3 DNA sequence: TGTGCCAGCAGCTTACGGCCCAACCTTGCGGGGGGGTACACAGATACGCAGTATTTT.

The chain links TRBV6-1 to TRBJ2-2, with a possible D match to TRBD1 (6 bases). The CDR3 totals 15 residues. V lost 4 bases and J 5 bases, leaving 14 bases between the germline ends. Germline V gene lookup returns CDR1 MNHNS and CDR2 SASEGT. The CDR3 DNA reads as TGTGCCAGCAGTGTTGAGACAGGTAGAACCGGGGAGCTGTTTTTT. It is translated as CASSVETGRTGELFF.

The chain recombines TRBV27 with TRBJ2-3; 9 nucleotides align to TRBD2. The CDR3 length is 15 residues. Germline CDR1 reads MNHEY; CDR2 reads SMNVEV (reference sequence). The J segment lost 2 bases and the V segment lost 6 bases, leaving 6 bases of the junction unmatched. The CDR3 spells CASSPLAGFTDTQYF. The CDR3 DNA reads as TGTGCCAGCAGCCCCCTAGCGGGGTTCACAGATACGCAGTATTTT.

CDR3 in DNA: TGCGCCAGCAGCTTGGTACAGGGGGATATAAATGAGCAGTTCTTC. Its translation is CASSLVQGDINEQFF. This rearrangement joins TRBV5-1 to TRBJ2-1; 8 nucleotides agree with TRBD1. The CDR3 extends over 15 amino acids. Looked up from germline, CDR1 is SGHRS and CDR2 is YFSETQ. Trimming removed 0 bases from V and 7 bases from J; junction bases left unmatched: 6.

The CDR3 here is CASGGGRTEAFF. The CDR3 bases are TGTGCCAGTGGTGGGGGGAGGACTGAAGCTTTCTTT. The chain has TRBV19 and TRBJ1-1, with D possibly TRBD1 on 5 matching bases. Germline CDR1 LNHDA, CDR2 SQIVND (reference sequence). V lost 8 bases, J lost 5 bases, and 12 bases lay in between. This CDR3 spans 12 amino acids.

This clone was seen once. The chain links TRBV11-2 to TRBJ1-1; maybe TRBD1 (5 bases). This CDR3 is 13 amino acids long. In germline, CDR1 is SGHAT, CDR2 FQNNGV. Trimming left V 5 bases short and J 5 bases short, with 12 bases between. The CDR3 loop is CASSLRTRTEAFF. The CDR3 nucleotides read TGTGCCAGCAGCCTACGGACACGGACTGAAGCTTTCTTT.

There are a few counts of this clone. This chain links TRBV4-1 with TRBJ1-1; D is ambiguous. With 0 bases removed from V and 1 base from J, the gap between germline ends came to 6 bases. CDR1 and CDR2 from the germline V gene are MGHRA and YSYEKL. This CDR3 spans 14 amino acids. The CDR3 bases are TGCGCCAGCAGCCAAGACCTTTGGAACACTGAAGCTTTCTTT. It is translated as CASSQDLWNTEAFF.

A single count supports this clone. V and J are TRBV27 and TRBJ1-2; TRBD1 matches at 8 bases. This CDR3 comprises 13 residues. Per germline, CDR1 MNHEY and CDR2 SMNVEV (reference sequence). After removal of 5 bases from V and 4 bases from J, the junction contained 3 bases not matched to a gene. The CDR3 DNA sequence: TGTGCCAGCAGTCACGGACAGGGCTATGGCTACACCTTC. Residues: CASSHGQGYGYTF.

The V gene is TRBV9, the J gene TRBJ2-2; TRBD1 matches 8 bases. Germline V gene lookup returns CDR1 SGDLS and CDR2 YYNGEE. The CDR3 sequence is 15 residues long. V gave up 3 bases and J gave up 1 base; unmatched junction bases: 2. The DNA for the CDR3 is TGTGCCAGCAGCGCCGGGACAGGGAACACCGGGGAGCTGTTTTTT. Encoded protein: CASSAGTGNTGELFF.

The J gene is TRBJ1-1, the V gene TRBV6-5, with a possible D match to TRBD1 (6 bases). Trimming shortened V by 0 bases and J by 3 bases, and 14 bases separated the two germline ends. The CDR3 is made up of 16 amino acids. The germline V gene has CDR1 MNHEY and CDR2 SVGAGI. The CDR3 DNA reads as TGTGCCAGCAGTTACTCGAGGGGGGGGTTGGACACTGAAGCTTTCTTT. Translated, it gives CASSYSRGGLDTEAFF.